Each of the 20 T cell receptor beta chains below was sequenced from the same sample in a study of metastatic and nonmetastatic thyroid tumors (dated by TCRdb to the early 2020s). Library method: PCR. The sample was run on an Illumina HiSeq 4000. Clones were called with MiXCR by TCRdb after fastp trimmed the public reads at Q25, and only in-frame beta chains were retained. The sample contains tens of thousands of clones, about 25% of them found a single time. Of the sample, 3.4% is held by the ten largest clones. Before undergoing thyroid surgery, none of the patients had been given any kind of treatment. The source material was blood. The receptors come from a male donor with papillary thyroid cancer or a benign thyroid nodule (not recorded which). Some clones in this sample may be carry-over from other donors' samples.

Ten or more counts support this clone. The genes are TRBV9 and TRBJ2-7; the D gene is possibly TRBD2 (6 bases). Germline CDR1 SGDLS, CDR2 YYNGEE. The CDR3 spans 14 residues. V was cut by 4 bases and J by 3 bases, with 14 bases left in between. CDR3 sequence reads: CASSPTSTGYEQYF. As DNA, the CDR3 is TGTGCCAGCAGCCCTACTAGCACAGGCTACGAGCAGTACTTC.

V is TRBV19 and J is TRBJ2-5; D is perhaps TRBD1 or TRBD2 (5 bases each). Trimming removed 1 base from V and 3 bases from J, with 15 bases in between. CDR3 length equals 16 residues. Germline loops: CDR1 LNHDA, CDR2 SQIVND (reference sequence). The chain's CDR3 is CASSIAGTGRKETQYF. CDR3 DNA: TGTGCCAGTAGTATAGCAGGGACGGGAAGGAAAGAGACCCAGTACTTC.

Within the sample, this clone is medium-sized (0.01 to 0.1%). The chain couples TRBV2 to TRBJ2-7; 13 bases fit TRBD2. With V trimmed by 6 bases and J by 0 bases, 2 bases remained unmatched. Per the germline V gene, CDR1 is SNHLY and CDR2 is FYNNEI. This CDR3 spans 15 amino acids. The CDR3 DNA sequence: TGTGCCAGCAGACGGACTAGCGGGAGCTCCTACGAGCAGTACTTC. Translation: CASRRTSGSSYEQYF.

Comments on this clone: A clone one base away is much larger, so this may be a read error. This chain uses TRBV9 with TRBJ2-3; TRBD1 is a possible D gene (5 bases). V lost 0 bases and J 10 bases, leaving 12 bases between the germline ends. Germline-derived CDR1 and CDR2 are SGDLS and YYNGEE. The CDR3 has 13 amino acids. The CDR3 sequence: CASSVEPRRAQYF. The CDR3 DNA reads as TGTGCCAGCAGCGTAGAACCCCGCAGGGCGCAGTATTTT.

The V and J genes are TRBV6-1 and TRBJ1-2, with 9 positions matching TRBD1. V dropped 5 bases and J dropped 2; count of bases not matched to a gene: 6. The CDR3 runs 15 residues. Per germline, CDR1 MNHNS and CDR2 SASEGT. The CDR3 region is CASSQTTGGNYGYTF. DNA of the CDR3: TGTGCCAGCAGTCAAACGACAGGGGGGAACTATGGCTACACCTTC.

The genes are TRBV24-1 and TRBJ2-2; possible D gene TRBD1, 7 bases. V lost 5 bases, J lost 0 bases, and 9 bases lay in between. CDR3 length: 15 residues. Germline V gene data show CDR1 as KGHDR and CDR2 as SFDVKD. CDR3 sequence (DNA): TGTGCCACCAGTGGCAGGGGGGCGAACACCGGGGAGCTGTTTTTT. Amino acids: CATSGRGANTGELFF.

This clone appeared many times. The chain employs TRBV6-1 and TRBJ1-5; a possible D gene is TRBD1 (5 bases). CDR3 length: 13 amino acids. CDR1 and CDR2 from the germline V gene are MNHNS and SASEGT. The CDR3: CASGQIVNQPQHF. For the CDR3, the DNA is TGTGCGTCGGGGCAGATCGTCAATCAGCCCCAGCATTTT.

The rearrangement links TRBV3-1 to TRBJ1-2, with a tentative D call TRBD1 (5 bases). Between the trimmed V and J ends, which lost 1 base and 8 bases, there was a span of 17 bases. The CDR3 sequence is 15 residues long. Germline V lookup: CDR1 LGHDT, CDR2 YNNKEL (reference sequence). Here the CDR3 reads CASSQVDGRGSGYTF. The CDR3 DNA sequence: TGTGCCAGCAGCCAAGTCGACGGCCGGGGGAGCGGCTACACCTTC.

This clone was detected many times. This rearrangement joins TRBV12-3 or TRBV12-4 to TRBJ2-3; possibly TRBD1 for D (6 bases). Trimming took off 6 bases at V and 9 bases at J, with 16 bases between the two ends. This CDR3 is 13 amino acids long. CDR3 nucleotide sequence: TGTGCCAGCAGACCAAACACAGGGTACACGCAGTATTTT. Protein sequence: CASRPNTGYTQYF.

The V call is TRBV7-2, the J call TRBJ1-1, with 7 bases lining up with TRBD1. Germline V gives CDR1 SGHTA, CDR2 FQGNSA. The V gene end was trimmed by 5 bases and the J gene end by 7 bases; junction bases not matched to a gene: 7. CDR3 length: 13 residues. CDR3 region: CASSPRDSREAFF. The CDR3 DNA reads TGTGCCAGCAGCCCCCGGGACAGTCGTGAAGCTTTCTTT.

This clone was observed many times. V and J are TRBV4-1 and TRBJ1-2; D is ambiguous. Germline values: CDR1 MGHRA, CDR2 YSYEKL. The CDR3 sequence is 17 residues long. Trimming took 1 base from V and 6 from J, leaving 21 bases between them. Written as DNA, the CDR3 is TGCGCCAGCAGCCAAGGTCCCCCGACGGAGGCTGGGGATGGCTACACCTTC. This gives the protein CASSQGPPTEAGDGYTF.

This clone was seen more than once but under ten times. The V gene is TRBV20-1, the J gene TRBJ1-6; the match to TRBD1 covers 7 bases. The V gene end was trimmed by 1 base and the J gene end by 5 bases; junction bases not matched to a gene: 5. Germline values: CDR1 DFQATT, CDR2 SNEGSKA (reference sequence). CDR3 size: 15 residues. CDR3 nucleotide sequence: TGCAGTGCTAGAGTTGGGGGACAGAATAATTCACCCCTCCACTTT. Its translation: CSARVGGQNNSPLHF.

This clone came up many times. This chain connects TRBV11-1 to TRBJ2-7; 10 nucleotides align to TRBD2. In germline, CDR1 is SGHAT, CDR2 FQDESV (reference sequence). Trimming took 1 base from V and 4 from J; bases not matched to a gene: 13. The CDR3 contains 18 residues. CDR3 in amino acids: CASSLGWSSGSKGYEQYF. The CDR3 DNA follows: TGTGCCAGCAGCTTAGGCTGGTCTAGCGGGAGTAAGGGGTACGAGCAGTACTTC. Looking up the rest from reference TRBV11-1 and TRBJ2-7 gives the full variable domain: EAEVAQSPRYKITEKSQAVAFWCDPISGHATLYWYRQILGQGPELLVQFQDESVVDDSQLPKDRFSAERLKGVDSTLKIQPAELGDSAMYLCASSLGWSSGSKGYEQYFGPGTRLTVT.

This clone was observed a few times. This CDR3 reads CASSVRGAHTDTQYF. CDR3 DNA: TGTGCCAGCAGTGTGAGAGGGGCACACACAGATACGCAGTATTTT. The V call is TRBV2, the J call TRBJ2-3; possibly TRBD1 or TRBD2 for D (5 bases each). CDR1 and CDR2 from the germline V gene are SNHLY and FYNNEI. The CDR3 sequence is 15 residues long. With 4 bases removed from V and 2 bases from J, the gap between germline ends came to 13 bases.

This clone came up a few times. The chain couples TRBV6-1 to TRBJ2-7; no clear D. The CDR3 sequence is 13 residues long. Trimming shortened V by 6 bases and J by 2 bases, and 11 bases separated the two germline ends. Germline V CDR1 and CDR2: MNHNS, SASEGT. The CDR3 is CASSVPRTYEQYF. The CDR3 coding sequence is TGTGCCAGCAGCGTACCGCGTACCTACGAGCAGTACTTC.

The chain has TRBV6-1 and TRBJ2-1; possibly TRBD1 or TRBD2 for D (5 bases each). The V end lost 5 bases, the J end lost 0 bases, and 8 bases lay between the germline ends. CDR1 and CDR2 (germline): MNHNS, SASEGT. The CDR3 totals 14 residues. The CDR3 protein is CASSTGTSYNEQFF. The CDR3 nucleotides are TGTGCCAGCAGTACGGGGACCTCCTACAATGAGCAGTTCTTC.

The chain carries TRBV4-1 and TRBJ2-1, with D maybe TRBD2 (5 bases). V lost 0 bases to trimming and J lost 9 bases, with 9 bases between them. This CDR3 has 13 residues. Germline V gene lookup returns CDR1 MGHRA and CDR2 YSYEKL. The CDR3 coding sequence is TGCGCCAGCAGCCAAGACTTGCGGGCTGAGCAGTTCTTC. Its protein product is CASSQDLRAEQFF.

The gene calls are TRBV12-3 or TRBV12-4 and TRBJ2-5, with 8 positions matching TRBD2. The CDR3 runs 15 residues. V gave up 6 bases and J gave up 1 base; unmatched junction bases: 7. DNA of the CDR3: TGTGCCAGCAGACAGGGACTAGGAACCCAAGAGACCCAGTACTTC. Its translation is CASRQGLGTQETQYF.

This clone was observed at least ten times. The rearrangement links TRBV5-1 to TRBJ2-7; 8 bases match TRBD2. Per the germline V gene, CDR1 is SGHRS and CDR2 is YFSETQ. After removal of 5 bases from V and 4 bases from J, the junction contained 8 bases not matched to a gene. The length of the CDR3 is 14 residues. The CDR3 spells CASSSGGNRYEQYF. The DNA of the CDR3 is TGCGCCAGCAGTTCGGGGGGGAATAGGTACGAGCAGTACTTC.

This clone was counted at least ten times. The chain recombines TRBV2 with TRBJ1-1; no reliable D call. The V end was cut by 5 bases, the J end by 8 bases, with 6 bases between. CDR3 length: 10 residues. Germline CDR1 is SNHLY and CDR2 is FYNNEI. In nucleotides, the CDR3 is TGTGCCAGCAGTTATCAAGAAGCTTTCTTT. This gives the protein CASSYQEAFF.